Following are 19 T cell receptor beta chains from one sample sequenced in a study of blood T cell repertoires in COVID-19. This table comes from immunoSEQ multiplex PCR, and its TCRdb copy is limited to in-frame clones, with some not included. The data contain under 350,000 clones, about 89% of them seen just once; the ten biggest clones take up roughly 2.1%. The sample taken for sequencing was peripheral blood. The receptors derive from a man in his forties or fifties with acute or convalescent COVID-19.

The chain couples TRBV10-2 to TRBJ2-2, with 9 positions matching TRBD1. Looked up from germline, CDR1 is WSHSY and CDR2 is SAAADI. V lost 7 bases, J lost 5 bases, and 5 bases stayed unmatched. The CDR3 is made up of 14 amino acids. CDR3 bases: TGCGCCAGCAAGAAGACAGGGGGAACCGGGGAGCTGTTTTTT. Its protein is CASKKTGGTGELFF.

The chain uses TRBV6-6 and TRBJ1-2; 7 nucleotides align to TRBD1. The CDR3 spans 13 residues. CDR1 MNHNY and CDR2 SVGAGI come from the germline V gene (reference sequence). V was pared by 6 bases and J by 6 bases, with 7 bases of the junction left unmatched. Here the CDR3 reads CASSTQGNNGYTF. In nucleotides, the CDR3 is TGTGCCAGCAGCACACAGGGGAACAATGGCTACACCTTC.

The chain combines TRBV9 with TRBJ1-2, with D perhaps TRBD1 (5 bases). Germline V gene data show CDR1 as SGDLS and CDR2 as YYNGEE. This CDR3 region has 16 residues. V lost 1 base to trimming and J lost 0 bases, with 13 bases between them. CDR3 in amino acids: CASSVSSGAANYGYTF. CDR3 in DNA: TGTGCCAGCAGCGTAAGTAGCGGGGCAGCTAACTATGGCTACACCTTC.

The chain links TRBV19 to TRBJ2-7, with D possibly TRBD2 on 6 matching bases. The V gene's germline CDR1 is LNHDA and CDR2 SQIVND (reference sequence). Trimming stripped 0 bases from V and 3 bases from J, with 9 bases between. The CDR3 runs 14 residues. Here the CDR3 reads CASSIDRRGYEQYF. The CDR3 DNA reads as TGTGCCAGTAGTATAGACAGGAGGGGCTACGAGCAGTACTTC.

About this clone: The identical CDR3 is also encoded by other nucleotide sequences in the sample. Here the CDR3 reads CASSPPGEKLFF. The CDR3 DNA sequence: TGTGCCAGCAGTCCCCCGGGGGAAAAACTGTTTTTT. This chain connects TRBV27 to TRBJ1-4; D not resolved. This CDR3 region has 12 residues. Per germline, CDR1 MNHEY and CDR2 SMNVEV (reference sequence). With 5 bases removed from V and 8 bases from J, the gap between germline ends came to 9 bases.

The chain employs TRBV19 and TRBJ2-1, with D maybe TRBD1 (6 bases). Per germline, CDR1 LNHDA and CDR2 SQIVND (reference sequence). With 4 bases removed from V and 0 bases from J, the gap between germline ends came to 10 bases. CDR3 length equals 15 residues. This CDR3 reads CASSTQGPSYNEQFF. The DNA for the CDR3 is TGTGCCAGTAGTACTCAGGGGCCCTCCTACAATGAGCAGTTCTTC.

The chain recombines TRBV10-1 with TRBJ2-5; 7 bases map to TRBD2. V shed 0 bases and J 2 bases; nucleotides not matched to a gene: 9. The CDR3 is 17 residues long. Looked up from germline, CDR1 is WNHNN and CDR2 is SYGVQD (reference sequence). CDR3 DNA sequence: TGCGCCAGCAGTGAGTCACGGGCTAGCGGTGCTCAAGAGACCCAGTACTTC. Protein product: CASSESRASGAQETQYF.

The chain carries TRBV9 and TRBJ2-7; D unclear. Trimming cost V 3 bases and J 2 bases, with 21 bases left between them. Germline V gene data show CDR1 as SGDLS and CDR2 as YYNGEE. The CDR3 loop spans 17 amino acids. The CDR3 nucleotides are TGTGCCAGCAGCGCACTTCCCCCGGGTGACCGTACCTACGAGCAGTACTTC. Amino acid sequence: CASSALPPGDRTYEQYF.

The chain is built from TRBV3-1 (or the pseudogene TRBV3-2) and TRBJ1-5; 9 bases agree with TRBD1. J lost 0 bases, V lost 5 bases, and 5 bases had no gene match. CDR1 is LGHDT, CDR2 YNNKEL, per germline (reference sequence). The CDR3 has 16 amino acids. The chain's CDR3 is CASSSGQGDSNQPQHF. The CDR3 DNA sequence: TGTGCCAGCAGCTCGGGACAGGGCGATAGCAATCAGCCCCAGCATTTT.

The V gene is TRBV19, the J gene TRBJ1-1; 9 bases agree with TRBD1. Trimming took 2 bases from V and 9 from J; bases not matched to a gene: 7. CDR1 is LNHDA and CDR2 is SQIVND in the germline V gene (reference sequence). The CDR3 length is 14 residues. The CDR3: CASSIIPGQGQAFF. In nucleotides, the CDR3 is TGTGCCAGTAGTATAATTCCGGGACAGGGACAAGCTTTCTTT.

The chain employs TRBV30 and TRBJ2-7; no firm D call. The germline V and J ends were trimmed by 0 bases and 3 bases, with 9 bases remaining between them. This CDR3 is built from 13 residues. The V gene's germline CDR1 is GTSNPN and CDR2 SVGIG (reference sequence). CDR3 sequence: CAWSVRHLYEQYF. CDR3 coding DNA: TGTGCCTGGAGTGTGCGGCATCTCTACGAGCAGTACTTC.

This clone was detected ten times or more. The CDR3 region is CASRPSQGEEYF. The CDR3 nucleotides are TGTGCCAGCAGGCCCTCACAGGGTGAGGAGTACTTC. The chain employs TRBV12-3 or TRBV12-4 and TRBJ2-7; D may be TRBD1 (6 bases). The CDR3 loop spans 12 amino acids. The ends were cut back, 6 bases at V and 11 bases at J, with 17 bases in the middle.

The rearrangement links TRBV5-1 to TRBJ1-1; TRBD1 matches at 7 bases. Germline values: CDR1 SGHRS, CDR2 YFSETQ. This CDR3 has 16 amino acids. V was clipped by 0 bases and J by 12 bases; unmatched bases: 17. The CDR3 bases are TGCGCCAGCAGCTTGGGACTAGGTGAGGGGACAGAGATATCTTTCTTT. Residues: CASSLGLGEGTEISFF.

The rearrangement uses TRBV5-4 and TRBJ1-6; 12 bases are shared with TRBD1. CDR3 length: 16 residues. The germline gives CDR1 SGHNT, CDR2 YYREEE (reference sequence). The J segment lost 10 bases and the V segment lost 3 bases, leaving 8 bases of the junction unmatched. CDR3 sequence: CASSSGTGGIWSPLHF. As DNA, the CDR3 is TGTGCCAGCAGCTCCGGGACAGGGGGCATATGGTCACCCCTCCACTTT.

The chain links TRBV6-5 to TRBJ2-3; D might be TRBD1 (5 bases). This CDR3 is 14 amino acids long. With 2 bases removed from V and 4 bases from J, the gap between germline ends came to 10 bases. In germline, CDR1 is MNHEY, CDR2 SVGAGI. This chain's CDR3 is CASSYTQGADTQYF. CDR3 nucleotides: TGTGCCAGCAGTTACACTCAGGGCGCAGATACGCAGTATTTT.

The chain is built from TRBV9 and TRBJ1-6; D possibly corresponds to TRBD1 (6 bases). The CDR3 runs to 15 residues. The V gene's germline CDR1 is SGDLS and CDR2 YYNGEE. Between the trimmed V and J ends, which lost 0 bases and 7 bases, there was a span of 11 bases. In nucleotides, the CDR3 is TGTGCCAGCAGCGTAGGTGGTCAGGGGAATTCACCCCTCCACTTT. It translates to CASSVGGQGNSPLHF.

The CDR3 DNA is TGTGCCAGTAGTATTTCGGGTCGCACTGAAGCTTTCTTT. Its translation: CASSISGRTEAFF. The chain uses TRBV19 and TRBJ1-1, with D unclear. CDR3 length: 13 amino acids. V was trimmed by 3 bases and J by 4 bases, leaving 9 bases between them. Germline V CDR1 and CDR2: LNHDA, SQIVND (reference sequence).

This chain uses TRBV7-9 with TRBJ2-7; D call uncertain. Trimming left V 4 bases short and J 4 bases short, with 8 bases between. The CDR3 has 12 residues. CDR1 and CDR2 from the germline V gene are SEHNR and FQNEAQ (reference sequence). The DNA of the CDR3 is TGTGCCAGCAGCTCGACAAGGTACGAGCAGTACTTC. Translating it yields CASSSTRYEQYF.

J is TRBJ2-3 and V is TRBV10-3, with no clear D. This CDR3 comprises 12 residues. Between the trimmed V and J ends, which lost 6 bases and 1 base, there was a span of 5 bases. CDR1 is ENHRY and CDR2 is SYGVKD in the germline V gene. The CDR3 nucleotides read TGTGCCATCAGCTCTGGCACAGATACGCAGTATTTT. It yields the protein CAISSGTDTQYF.